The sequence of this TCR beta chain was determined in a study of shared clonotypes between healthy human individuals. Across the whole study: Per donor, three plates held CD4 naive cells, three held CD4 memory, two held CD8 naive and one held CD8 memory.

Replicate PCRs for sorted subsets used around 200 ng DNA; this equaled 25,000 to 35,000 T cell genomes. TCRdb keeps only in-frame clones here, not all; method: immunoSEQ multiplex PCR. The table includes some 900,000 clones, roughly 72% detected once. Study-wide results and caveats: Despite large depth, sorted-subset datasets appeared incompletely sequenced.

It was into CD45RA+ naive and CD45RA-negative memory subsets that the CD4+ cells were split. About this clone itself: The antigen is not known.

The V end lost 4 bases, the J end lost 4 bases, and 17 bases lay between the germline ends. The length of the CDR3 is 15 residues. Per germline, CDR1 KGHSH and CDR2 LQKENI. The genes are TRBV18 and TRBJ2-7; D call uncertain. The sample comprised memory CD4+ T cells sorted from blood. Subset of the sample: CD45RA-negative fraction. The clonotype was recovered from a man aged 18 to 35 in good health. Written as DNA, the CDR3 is TGTGCCAGCTCACTCGCAACAATGGGCCCATACGAGCAGTACTTC. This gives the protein CASSLATMGPYEQYF.